This T cell receptor beta chain was captured by sequencing in a study of blood T cell repertoires in COVID-19. Study-level background: Some COVID-19 samples were acute and others convalescent; all came from the United States, Italy and Spain.

Sequencing was performed with immunoSEQ multiplex PCR; in TCRdb, only in-frame clones are kept and a portion is missing. This sample yields more than 200,000 clones, of which about 91% are seen a single time; roughly 6.3% belongs to the top ten. Patients at the Seattle site were enrolled during active infection and followed longitudinally. Unmatched junction bases numbered 13, after V lost 4 bases and J lost 0 bases. Germline V gives CDR1 LGHDT, CDR2 YNNKEL (reference sequence). This CDR3 region has 18 residues. The sequencing input was peripheral blood. The rearrangement joins TRBV3-1 (or the pseudogene TRBV3-2) to TRBJ2-5; TRBD1 aligns across 8 bases. This clonotype was sampled from a woman aged 25 to 39 with COVID-19, enrolled during active disease. For the CDR3, the DNA is TGTGCCAGCAGCCCCCGACAGGACAGGGAAAGGAACCAAGAGACCCAGTACTTC. Translation: CASSPRQDRERNQETQYF.